The 4 T cell receptor beta chains below were found in one sample sequenced in a study of cytomegalovirus exposure and HLA in healthy donors. Clones were sequenced by immunoSEQ multiplex PCR, and TCRdb holds only the in-frame ones, with some missing. The sample includes 150,000 to 200,000 clones, around nine tenths of them seen just once. The specimen sequenced was PBMCs. The origin of the receptors is a man aged 18 to 30 in good health and CMV-seropositive.

The CDR3 is CAISPFGVPNTEAFF. CDR3 DNA sequence: TGTGCCATCAGTCCGTTCGGGGTTCCGAACACTGAAGCTTTCTTT. This rearrangement joins TRBV10-3 to TRBJ1-1; D call uncertain. With 5 bases removed from V and 1 base from J, the gap between germline ends came to 14 bases. In germline, CDR1 is ENHRY, CDR2 SYGVKD. The CDR3 length is 15 residues.

CDR3 nucleotides: TGCAGCGTTGAAAGCAGGTCCGGGGCTGAAGCTTTCTTT. Translating gives CSVESRSGAEAFF. The chain employs TRBV29-1 and TRBJ1-1; the D is unclear. This CDR3 is 13 amino acids long. Germline values: CDR1 SQVTM, CDR2 ANQGSEA. With 2 bases removed from V and 6 bases from J, the gap between germline ends came to 13 bases.

The V and J genes are TRBV5-4 and TRBJ1-1; D not certain. Germline loops: CDR1 SGHNT, CDR2 YYREEE (reference sequence). V gave up 0 bases and J gave up 0 bases, with 6 bases separating them. This CDR3 has 14 residues. The CDR3: CASSLERVNTEAFF. CDR3 in DNA: TGTGCCAGCAGCTTGGAACGGGTGAACACTGAAGCTTTCTTT.

The DNA for the CDR3 is TGTGCCAGCAGCCCCCGGAATTCACCCCTCCACTTT. This sequence encodes CASSPRNSPLHF. The chain has TRBV7-2 and TRBJ1-6; D is ambiguous. Germline V gives CDR1 SGHTA, CDR2 FQGNSA. V was cut by 5 bases and J by 7 bases, with 6 bases left in between. The CDR3 consists of 12 residues.